Each of the 22 T cell receptor beta chains below was sequenced from the same sample in a study of OX40 agonist ivuxolimab in advanced cancers. Library prep was done by the immunoSEQ multiplex PCR assay. Held by TCRdb, this immuneACCESS table contains in-frame sequences only and omits some clones. Under half of the omission traces to an unresolved V gene where checked; the cause of the rest is unknown. This sample has about 98,000 clones in its table, and 93% of those were observed once. The top ten constitute around 0.25% of the sample. The input for sequencing was CD4+ or CD8+ T cells sorted from blood, taken in a trial of the OX40 agonist ivuxolimab. These receptors all come from an adult with an advanced solid tumor such as melanoma, head and neck, liver or kidney cancer.

The chain recombines TRBV28 with TRBJ1-6, with no clear D. The V end was cut by 3 bases, the J end by 8 bases, with 14 bases between. Germline loops: CDR1 MDHEN, CDR2 SYDVKM. The CDR3 runs 15 residues. The CDR3 DNA reads as TGTGCCAGCAGTTTCAGTACAGCTTCGGATTCACCCCTCCACTTT. Encoded protein: CASSFSTASDSPLHF.

The genes are TRBV19 and TRBJ1-4; D gene uncertain. V lost 3 bases and J 10 bases, leaving 15 bases between the germline ends. Germline V gene sequence: CDR1 LNHDA, CDR2 SQIVND (reference sequence). The CDR3 extends over 14 amino acids. CDR3 sequence (DNA): TGTGCCAGTAGTATGGAGCATCGGGGAGGAAAACTGTTTTTT. Translating gives CASSMEHRGGKLFF.

This sequence joins TRBV5-1 and TRBJ2-7; D may be TRBD1 (5 bases). CDR3 length: 13 residues. CDR1 is SGHRS, CDR2 YFSETQ, per germline. V was trimmed by 2 bases and J by 3 bases, leaving 9 bases between them. CDR3 in amino acids: CASSFDSHYEQYF. In nucleotides, the CDR3 is TGCGCCAGCAGCTTTGACAGCCACTACGAGCAGTACTTC.

The chain couples TRBV2 to TRBJ2-7; a possible D gene is TRBD1 (6 bases). The germline V gene has CDR1 SNHLY and CDR2 FYNNEI. Trimming removed 2 bases from V and 1 base from J, with 15 bases in between. This CDR3 contains 16 residues. CDR3 coding DNA: TGTGCCAGCAGTGAACCCTTCGGCCAGGGGTCCTACGAGCAGTACGTC. The encoded protein is CASSEPFGQGSYEQYV.

The chain links TRBV28 to TRBJ1-1; D uncertain. The CDR3 extends over 15 amino acids. Germline V gene sequence: CDR1 MDHEN, CDR2 SYDVKM. V was cut by 7 bases and J by 4 bases, with 19 bases left in between. CDR3 loop: CASILLVGAFTEAFF. CDR3 DNA sequence: TGTGCCAGCATCCTCTTAGTGGGTGCATTCACTGAAGCTTTCTTT.

DNA of the CDR3: TGTGCCAGCAGTTACAACAGGGACCAGCCCCAGCATTTT. This sequence encodes CASSYNRDQPQHF. The chain recombines TRBV6-6 with TRBJ1-5, with TRBD1 as a possible D gene (6 bases). Per germline, CDR1 MNHNY and CDR2 SVGAGI (reference sequence). With 2 bases removed from V and 7 bases from J, the gap between germline ends came to 9 bases. This CDR3 has 13 amino acids.

The chain couples TRBV19 to TRBJ2-6; tentatively, D is TRBD1 (5 bases). CDR1 is LNHDA and CDR2 is SQIVND in the germline V gene (reference sequence). V shed 5 bases and J shed 1 base, with 12 bases lying between them. The CDR3 runs to 16 residues. The CDR3 DNA sequence: TGTGCCAGTAGTTCATTGGGGCAGTCTGGGGCCAACGTCCTGACTTTC. Protein: CASSSLGQSGANVLTF.

The V call is TRBV6-1, the J call TRBJ2-7; tentative D call: TRBD1 (6 bases). CDR1 and CDR2 (germline): MNHNS, SASEGT. V was trimmed by 4 bases and J by 2 bases, leaving 15 bases between them. There are 15 residues in the CDR3. CDR3 in DNA: TGTGCCAGCAGTGCCCAGGGGATGGGCACCTACGAGCAGTACTTC. The encoded protein is CASSAQGMGTYEQYF.

This chain connects TRBV19 to TRBJ2-1, with 14 bases fitting TRBD2. The ends lost 4 bases at V and 7 bases at J; junction bases unmatched: 6. The CDR3 spans 16 residues. Per germline, CDR1 LNHDA and CDR2 SQIVND (reference sequence). CDR3 sequence: CASSRGLAGGFNEQFF. The DNA for the CDR3 is TGTGCCAGTAGTAGAGGACTAGCGGGGGGATTTAATGAGCAGTTCTTC.

V gene TRBV9 combines with J gene TRBJ2-1; D is undetermined. CDR1 and CDR2 from the germline V gene are SGDLS and YYNGEE. This CDR3 has 14 amino acids. Trimming removed 0 bases at V and 3 bases at J, with 7 bases between. The CDR3 DNA follows: TGTGCCAGCAGCGTAGGTCCTATCTACAATGAGCAGTTCTTC. Protein sequence: CASSVGPIYNEQFF.

This clone appeared a few times. This chain connects TRBV5-1 to TRBJ2-2; D is ambiguous. Germline loops: CDR1 SGHRS, CDR2 YFSETQ. Trimming stripped 2 bases from V and 5 bases from J, with 4 bases between. The CDR3 totals 12 residues. The CDR3 DNA is TGCGCCAGCAGCTTTCCTACCGGGGAGCTGTTTTTT. As protein: CASSFPTGELFF. The complete variable domain, with remaining parts taken from reference TRBV5-1 and TRBJ2-2, reads KAGVTQTPRYLIKTRGQQVTLSCSPISGHRSVSWYQQTPGQGLQFLFEYFSETQRNKGNFPGRFSGRQFSNSRSEMNVSTLELGDSALYLCASSFPTGELFFGEGSRLTVL.

The genes are TRBV7-2 and TRBJ1-5, with 7 bases that match TRBD1. The CDR3 runs 14 residues. Germline V gene sequence: CDR1 SGHTA, CDR2 FQGNSA. With 5 bases clipped from V and 5 bases from J, the junction kept 6 bases outside the gene matches. The CDR3 DNA sequence: TGTGCCAGCAGCACTAACAGGGGTTATCAGCCCCAGCATTTT. Its translation: CASSTNRGYQPQHF. Variable domain in full (rest from reference TRBV7-2 and TRBJ1-5): GAGVSQSPSNKVTEKGKDVELRCDPISGHTALYWYRQSLGQGLEFLIYFQGNSAPDKSGLPSDRFSAERTGGSVSTLTIQRTQQEDSAVYLCASSTNRGYQPQHFGDGTRLSIL.

The chain couples TRBV10-3 to TRBJ1-5, with D unclear. Germline V gives CDR1 ENHRY, CDR2 SYGVKD. The CDR3 length is 13 residues. Trimming removed 0 bases at V and 1 base at J, with 1 base between. DNA of the CDR3: TGTGCCATCAGTGAGTCAAGCAATCAGCCCCAGCATTTT. Amino acids: CAISESSNQPQHF.

The chain employs TRBV7-3 and TRBJ2-3; the D is unclear. The CDR3 is 13 amino acids. Trimming cost V 2 bases and J 6 bases, with 9 bases left between them. From germline, CDR1 is SGHTA and CDR2 FQGTGA. The CDR3 reads CASSLFLGDTQYF. The DNA of the CDR3 is TGTGCCAGCAGCTTATTTCTCGGGGATACGCAGTATTTT.

V usage is TRBV9 and J usage is TRBJ2-6; 7 bases agree with TRBD1. Germline lookup yields CDR1 SGDLS and CDR2 YYNGEE. Germline trimming cut 4 bases from V and 8 bases from J; bases unmatched to any gene: 15. This CDR3 comprises 17 residues. DNA for the CDR3: TGTGCCAGCAGCTCCGGAGCCGACAGGGATGTGCCCAACGTCCTGACTTTC. It is translated as CASSSGADRDVPNVLTF.

The rearrangement joins TRBV28 to TRBJ1-2, with a tentative D call TRBD1 (6 bases). The ends were cut back, 2 bases at V and 8 bases at J, with 12 bases in the middle. The CDR3 covers 13 residues. Per the germline V gene, CDR1 is MDHEN and CDR2 is SYDVKM. The CDR3 bases are TGTGCCAGCAGTTTAAAGGGGGTTGGAGGCTACACCTTC. This gives the protein CASSLKGVGGYTF.

This sequence joins TRBV11-2 and TRBJ2-5; D is unclear. The V end was cut by 5 bases, the J end by 5 bases, with 9 bases between. Germline-derived CDR1 and CDR2 are SGHAT and FQNNGV. The CDR3 contains 12 residues. The CDR3 nucleotides are TGTGCCAGCAGCCTGGTTCGGGAGACCCAGTACTTC. Its protein is CASSLVRETQYF.

The chain joins TRBV9 to TRBJ1-3; a possible D gene is TRBD1 (5 bases). The germline CDR1 and CDR2 sequences are SGDLS and YYNGEE. This CDR3 contains 16 residues. The V end lost 0 bases, the J end lost 0 bases, and 10 bases lay between the germline ends. This CDR3 is CASSVAGSSSGNTIYF. The DNA of the CDR3 is TGTGCCAGCAGCGTAGCAGGGTCGAGCTCTGGAAACACCATATATTTT.

The table lists this clone with a count of one. The rearrangement joins TRBV7-8 to TRBJ1-6; 7 nucleotides match TRBD1. Germline V gene data show CDR1 as SGHVS and CDR2 as FQNEAQ. The trim removed 1 base at V and 0 bases at J, leaving 3 bases unmatched. The length of the CDR3 is 17 residues. CDR3 coding DNA: TGTGCCAGCAGCTTAGGACCAGGGGGCTCCTATAATTCACCCCTCCACTTT. Amino acids: CASSLGPGGSYNSPLHF.

In DNA form, the CDR3 reads TGTGCCAGCAGTGAATCCCGGACCTGGGGTGGCTACACCTTC. Protein product: CASSESRTWGGYTF. V gene TRBV25-1 combines with J gene TRBJ1-2; D not certain. Germline V gene data show CDR1 as MGHDK and CDR2 as SYGVNS. V shed 1 base and J shed 7 bases, with 13 bases lying between them. The CDR3 spans 14 residues.

This clone showed up just once. The chain is built from TRBV11-2 and TRBJ1-2; perhaps TRBD1 as D (5 bases). V lost 3 bases to trimming and J lost 8 bases, with 10 bases between them. CDR3 length equals 12 residues. Germline CDR1 and CDR2: SGHAT and FQNNGV. The CDR3 region is CASSLSGGGYTF. The CDR3 bases are TGTGCCAGCAGCTTGTCTGGGGGGGGCTACACCTTC.

This clone was recorded once. The chain carries TRBV15 and TRBJ1-5; tentatively, D is TRBD1 (5 bases). This CDR3 has 15 residues. V was trimmed by 0 bases and J by 7 bases, leaving 13 bases between them. Germline loops: CDR1 LNHNV, CDR2 YYDKDF (reference sequence). CDR3 DNA: TGTGCCACCAGCAGAGAAAGGAAAGGGGAACAGCCCCAGCATTTT. Protein product: CATSRERKGEQPQHF.